The T cell receptor beta chain described here comes from a study of T cell clonotyping in hematopoietic cell transplantation. Findings and limits, study-wide: Cells were unsorted, so CD4 and CD8 contributions were not separated.

Profiling relied on immunoSEQ multiplex PCR, and the TCRdb table lists in-frame clones only, not all of them. The sample consists of approximately 44,000 clones, 85% of them appearing once. This clone was counted a single time. Its antigen remains unidentified. The time point is: recipient sample about 28 days before transplant, after cytoreduction. Germline-derived CDR1 and CDR2 are LNHDA and SQIVND (reference sequence). The CDR3 covers 12 residues. V gave up 10 bases and J gave up 4 bases, with 13 bases separating them. The rearrangement links TRBV19 to TRBJ1-1; a possible D gene is TRBD1 (6 bases). This clonotype originated in a man between 60 and 75 years old with acute myeloid leukemia. Some clones in this sample may be carry-over from other donors' samples. Material: peripheral blood mononuclear cells, obtained before stem cell transplant. The CDR3 loop reads CATRNRVTEAFF. The CDR3 DNA sequence: TGTGCCACTAGAAACAGGGTCACTGAAGCTTTCTTT.